Listed below are T cell receptor beta chains from one sample, sequenced in a study of shared clonotypes between healthy human individuals. The assay was immunoSEQ multiplex PCR, and TCRdb's table has in-frame clones only and misses some. This table has around 2.1 million clones, 90% to 96% appearing once. The sample comprised naive CD4+ T cells sorted from blood. These receptors all stem from a man between 18 and 29 years old in good health. The CDR3 runs from the conserved cysteine through the conserved F or W. Clone size is shown for a subset of rows, as once, few, many or a class of expanded clone.

j_call v_call clone_size cdr3_aa
TRBJ2-1 TRBV27 NA CASSLSRRQGSYNEQFF
TRBJ2-7 TRBV7-9 NA CASSLESPREQYF
TRBJ1-6 TRBV2 NA CASSAEYWVRGSYNSPLHF
TRBJ1-2 TRBV6-5 NA CASRRGRDRAYGYTF
TRBJ2-7 TRBV5-3 NA CARRRRRNLPSYEQYF
TRBJ1-2 TRBV19 NA CASSLGTANYGYTF
TRBJ2-7 TRBV2 NA CASSARQGPTGEQYF
TRBJ1-5 TRBV30 NA CAWKTGGNQPQHF
TRBJ1-3 TRBV18 few CASSESSGNTIYF
TRBJ1-6 TRBV6-1 NA CASSPHDRDGPLHF
TRBJ1-4 TRBV11-2 once CASSEGAGEKLFF
TRBJ2-5 TRBV5-5 NA CASSLNGRIQETQYF
TRBJ1-4 TRBV19 NA CASSGTRAANEKLFF
TRBJ2-5 TRBV29-1 NA CSVESTSLQETQYF
TRBJ1-6 TRBV6-1 NA CASSPGGNSPLHF
TRBJ2-5 TRBV5-1 NA CASSRWTGQETQYF
TRBJ1-2 TRBV7-9 NA CASSLDTVELRYGYTF
TRBJ2-7 TRBV19 once CASSISVEGGEQYF
TRBJ2-3 TRBV5-4 NA CASSWQGPRGTDTQYF
TRBJ1-2 TRBV2 NA CASRLTADWAGYTF
TRBJ1-1 TRBV28 NA CASSTQGTVDTEAFF
TRBJ2-7 TRBV10-3 NA CAISETGQSAYEQYF
TRBJ2-1 TRBV5-1 NA CASSLAGTLITNEQFF
TRBJ1-1 TRBV6-1 NA CASPDRANTEAFF
TRBJ1-6 TRBV28 few CASGRVNSPLHF
TRBJ1-4 TRBV11-2 NA CASSLTGRATNEKLFF
TRBJ2-3 TRBV5-1 NA CASSRGGTDTQYF
TRBJ2-7 TRBV21-1 NA CASSKGSGPHEQYF
TRBJ1-6 TRBV18 NA CASSRGQVNSPLHF
TRBJ1-2 TRBV20-1 NA CMVGGIYGYTF
TRBJ2-7 TRBV6-1 NA CASTLAGVNYEQYF
TRBJ2-1 TRBV11-2 NA CASSSDNEQFF
TRBJ1-1 TRBV6-5 NA CASSRQGGNTEAFF
TRBJ1-1 TRBV11-2 NA CASSPERLSEAFF